Listed below are T cell receptor beta chains from one sample, sequenced in a study of blood T cells in healthy people across ages. MiXCR, run by TCRdb on the 5' RACE reads, gives a single entry per CDR3 protein. The sample includes about 680,000 distinct CDR3 sequences, about half of them seen just once. Material for sequencing was blood. Receptor source: an older woman in good health. CDR3s include the opening cysteine and the closing phenylalanine or tryptophan.

CATSDTPRALTTYGYTF 17 TRBV24-1
CASSFPGGPLHF 12 TRBV7-3
CASSAPGGPSTDTQYF 16 TRBV28
CASSESPQASTDTQYF 16 TRBV25-1
CAWSKDREETEAFF 14 TRBV30
CSVGHPSGELFF 12 TRBV29-1
CSVGTAAYEQYF 12 TRBV29-1
CASSLGRRTLNQPQHF 16 TRBV16
CASSLSGTDSYEQYF 15 TRBV5-6
CASSLSVGGEAFF 13 TRBV27
CASSLPPQTGHGYTF 15 TRBV27
CSVEDGRDGTYEQYF 15 TRBV29-1
CASSLDSGPSYGYTF 15 TRBV3-1
CASSVAPGLAKNIQYF 16 TRBV9
CSARWGPRRYTF 12 TRBV20-1